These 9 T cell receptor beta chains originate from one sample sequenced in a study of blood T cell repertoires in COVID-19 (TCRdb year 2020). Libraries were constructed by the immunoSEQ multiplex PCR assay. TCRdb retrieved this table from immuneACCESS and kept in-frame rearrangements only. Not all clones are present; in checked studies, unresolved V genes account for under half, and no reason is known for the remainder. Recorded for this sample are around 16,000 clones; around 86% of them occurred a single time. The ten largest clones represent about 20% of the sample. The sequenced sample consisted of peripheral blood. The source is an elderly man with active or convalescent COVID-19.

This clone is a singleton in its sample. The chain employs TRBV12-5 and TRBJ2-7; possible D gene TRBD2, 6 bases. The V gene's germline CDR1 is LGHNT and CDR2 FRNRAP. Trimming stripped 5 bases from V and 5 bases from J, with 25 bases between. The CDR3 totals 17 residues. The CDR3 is CASGPLAGAGPVHEQYF. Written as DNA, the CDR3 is TGTGCTAGTGGTCCCCTTGCTGGGGCGGGGCCCGTCCACGAGCAGTACTTC.

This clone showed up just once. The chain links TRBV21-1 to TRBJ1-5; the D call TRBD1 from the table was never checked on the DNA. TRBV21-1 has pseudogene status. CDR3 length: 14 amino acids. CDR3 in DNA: TGTGCCAGCAGCAAGACAGGAGGCTATCAGCCCCAGCATTTT. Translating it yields CASSKTGGYQPQHF.

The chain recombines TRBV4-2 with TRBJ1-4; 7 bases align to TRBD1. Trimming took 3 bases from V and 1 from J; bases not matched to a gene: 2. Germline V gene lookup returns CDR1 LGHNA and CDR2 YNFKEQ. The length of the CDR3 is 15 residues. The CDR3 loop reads CASSQGDRTNEKLFF. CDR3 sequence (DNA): TGTGCCAGCAGCCAGGGGGACAGAACTAATGAAAAACTGTTTTTT.

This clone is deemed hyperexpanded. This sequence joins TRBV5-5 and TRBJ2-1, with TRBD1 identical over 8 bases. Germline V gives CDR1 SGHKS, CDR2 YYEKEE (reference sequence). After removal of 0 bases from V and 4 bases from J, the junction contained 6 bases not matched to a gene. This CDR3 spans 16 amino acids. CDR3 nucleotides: TGTGCCAGCAGCTTGGGGTGGGACAGGAGTTACAATGAGCAGTTCTTC. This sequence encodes CASSLGWDRSYNEQFF.

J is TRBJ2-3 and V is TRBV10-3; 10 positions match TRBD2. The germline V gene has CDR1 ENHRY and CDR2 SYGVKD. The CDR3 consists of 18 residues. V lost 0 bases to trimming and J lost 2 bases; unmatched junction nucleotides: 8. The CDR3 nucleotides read TGTGCCATCAGTGAGTCGACGTCTAGCGGGAGCTACACAGATACGCAGTATTTT. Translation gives CAISESTSSGSYTDTQYF.

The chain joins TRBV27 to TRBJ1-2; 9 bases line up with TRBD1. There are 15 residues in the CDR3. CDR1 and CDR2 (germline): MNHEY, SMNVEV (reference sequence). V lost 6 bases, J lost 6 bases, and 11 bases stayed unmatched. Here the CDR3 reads CASSLRTGVGDGYTF. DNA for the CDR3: TGTGCCAGCAGCCTAAGGACAGGGGTAGGGGATGGCTACACCTTC.

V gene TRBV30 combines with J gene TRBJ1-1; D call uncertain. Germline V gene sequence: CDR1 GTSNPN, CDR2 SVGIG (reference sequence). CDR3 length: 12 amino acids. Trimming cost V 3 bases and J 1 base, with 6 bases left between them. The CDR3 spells CAWRWANTEAFF. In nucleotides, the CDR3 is TGTGCCTGGAGATGGGCGAACACTGAAGCTTTCTTT. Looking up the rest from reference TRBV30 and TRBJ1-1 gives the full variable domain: SQTIHQWPATLVQPVGSPLSLECTVEGTSNPNLYWYRQAAGRGLQLLFYSVGIGQISSEVPQNLSASRPQDRQFILSSKKLLLSDSGFYLCAWRWANTEAFFGQGTRLTVV.

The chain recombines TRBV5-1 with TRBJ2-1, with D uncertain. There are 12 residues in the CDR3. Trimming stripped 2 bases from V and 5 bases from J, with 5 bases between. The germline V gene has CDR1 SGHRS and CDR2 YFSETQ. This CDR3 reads CASSFTDNEQFF. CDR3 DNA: TGCGCCAGCAGCTTTACTGACAATGAGCAGTTCTTC. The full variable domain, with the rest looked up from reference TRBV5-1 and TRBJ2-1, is KAGVTQTPRYLIKTRGQQVTLSCSPISGHRSVSWYQQTPGQGLQFLFEYFSETQRNKGNFPGRFSGRQFSNSRSEMNVSTLELGDSALYLCASSFTDNEQFFGPGTRLTVL.

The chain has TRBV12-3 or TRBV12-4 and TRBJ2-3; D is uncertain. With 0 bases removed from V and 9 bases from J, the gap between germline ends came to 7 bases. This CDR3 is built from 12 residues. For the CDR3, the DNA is TGTGCCAGCAGTTTAGCGTTCGGGACGCAGTATTTT. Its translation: CASSLAFGTQYF.